This T cell receptor (beta chain) was profiled in a study of cytomegalovirus exposure and HLA in healthy donors. J was trimmed by 2 bases and V by 4 bases; bases with no gene match: 10. Germline-derived CDR1 and CDR2 are SGHRS and YFSETQ. This CDR3 is built from 16 residues. Profiling relied on immunoSEQ multiplex PCR, and the TCRdb table lists in-frame clones only, not all of them. The sample yields about 64,000 clones, about 95% seen once. The clonotype originates from a woman between 18 and 30 years old in good health and CMV-seropositive. Sequenced: PBMCs. The V call is TRBV5-1, the J call TRBJ2-3, with 7 bases fitting TRBD2. CDR3 protein: CASSPNGDYNTDTQYF. The DNA for the CDR3 is TGCGCCAGCAGCCCAAATGGGGACTACAACACAGATACGCAGTATTTT.